A single sample gave rise to the 9 T cell receptor beta chains below, sequenced in a study of T cell responses to AZD1222 COVID-19 vaccine. The repertoire was sequenced with immunoSEQ multiplex PCR; TCRdb's copy has only in-frame clones and lacks some. The data hold around 140,000 clones, with 80% to 95% observed a single time. The sequencing here drew on peripheral blood, taken 28 days after the second AZD1222 dose. Receptor source: an adult who received the AZD1222 COVID-19 vaccine.

The chain has TRBV10-3 and TRBJ2-3; no definite D call. This CDR3 is built from 14 residues. Trimming took 6 bases from V and 5 from J, leaving 15 bases between them. Germline assignment: CDR1 ENHRY and CDR2 SYGVKD. The CDR3 nucleotides are TGTGCCATCAGGTGGGCAGCGAACCAAGATACGCAGTATTTT. Translated, it gives CAIRWAANQDTQYF.

The rearrangement links TRBV4-2 to TRBJ2-5; perhaps TRBD1 as D (6 bases). V lost 1 base to trimming and J lost 5 bases, with 11 bases between them. Germline CDR1 reads LGHNA; CDR2 reads YNFKEQ. The CDR3 runs to 14 residues. The CDR3 reads CASSQVHQGETQYF. DNA for the CDR3: TGTGCCAGCAGCCAAGTTCACCAGGGGGAGACCCAGTACTTC.

The CDR3 loop is CASSLGWGDQPQHF. The CDR3 bases are TGCGCCAGCAGCTTGGGCTGGGGAGATCAGCCCCAGCATTTT. This chain links TRBV5-1 with TRBJ1-5; D gene uncertain. The CDR3 is made up of 14 amino acids. The germline CDR1 and CDR2 sequences are SGHRS and YFSETQ. Trimming removed 0 bases at V and 5 bases at J, with 9 bases between.

V and J are TRBV28 and TRBJ2-3; perhaps D is TRBD1 or TRBD2 (5 bases each). Trimming left V 6 bases short and J 1 base short, with 20 bases between. Germline lookup yields CDR1 MDHEN and CDR2 SYDVKM. The CDR3 length is 17 residues. CDR3 loop: CASSTRDAKLGTDTQYF. CDR3 nucleotide sequence: TGTGCCAGCAGCACCCGGGACGCAAAATTGGGCACAGATACGCAGTATTTT.

This chain joins TRBV6-6 and TRBJ2-2; TRBD1 matches at 7 bases. Trimming removed 4 bases from V and 8 bases from J; junction bases left unmatched: 10. The CDR3 contains 15 residues. Germline CDR1 is MNHNY and CDR2 is SVGAGI (reference sequence). The chain's CDR3 is CASSSGTGVRGELFF. CDR3 bases: TGTGCCAGCAGTTCGGGCACAGGGGTAAGAGGGGAGCTGTTTTTT.

The rearrangement joins TRBV5-1 to TRBJ1-2; D ambiguous. CDR1 is SGHRS, CDR2 YFSETQ, per germline. Deletions cut 0 bases from V and 5 bases from J, with 11 bases between. The CDR3 is made up of 14 amino acids. CDR3 residues: CASSLESLYYGYTF. DNA of the CDR3: TGCGCCAGCAGCTTGGAATCACTCTATTATGGCTACACCTTC.

V and J are TRBV19 and TRBJ2-7; TRBD1 aligns across 8 bases. Trimming at V came to 5 bases and at J to 2 bases, leaving 5 bases not matched to a gene. CDR1 is LNHDA, CDR2 SQIVND, per germline (reference sequence). This CDR3 comprises 14 residues. In DNA, the CDR3 is TGTGCCAGTAGTCAAGGACAGGGACCCTACGAGCAGTACTTC. Protein sequence: CASSQGQGPYEQYF.

The chain is built from TRBV2 and TRBJ2-3; D gene unclear. The germline V gene encodes CDR1 SNHLY and CDR2 FYNNEI. V lost 7 bases and J 2 bases, leaving 16 bases between the germline ends. The CDR3 runs to 15 residues. The CDR3 DNA reads as TGTGCCAGCACTAGACTGTTTCAGGCCACAGATACGCAGTATTTT. This codes for CASTRLFQATDTQYF.

V is TRBV2 and J is TRBJ1-2; D is ambiguous. Germline CDR1 reads SNHLY; CDR2 reads FYNNEI. V lost 6 bases and J lost 2, with 7 bases in between. CDR3 length: 12 residues. Here the CDR3 reads CASREGNYGYTF. The DNA for the CDR3 is TGTGCCAGCAGGGAGGGAAACTATGGCTACACCTTC.